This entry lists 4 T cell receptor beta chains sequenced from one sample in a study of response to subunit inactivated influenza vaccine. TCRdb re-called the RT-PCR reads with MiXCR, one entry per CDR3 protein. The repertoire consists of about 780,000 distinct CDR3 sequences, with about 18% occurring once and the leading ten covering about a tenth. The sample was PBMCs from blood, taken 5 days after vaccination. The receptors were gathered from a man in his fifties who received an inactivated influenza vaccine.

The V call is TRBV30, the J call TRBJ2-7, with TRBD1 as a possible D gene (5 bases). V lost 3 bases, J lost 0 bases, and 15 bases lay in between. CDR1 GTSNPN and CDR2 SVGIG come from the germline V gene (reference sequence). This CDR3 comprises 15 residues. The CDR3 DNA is TGTGCCTGGAGAGGGCGGAACAGGCCCTCCTACGAGCAGTACTTC. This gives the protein CAWRGRNRPSYEQYF.

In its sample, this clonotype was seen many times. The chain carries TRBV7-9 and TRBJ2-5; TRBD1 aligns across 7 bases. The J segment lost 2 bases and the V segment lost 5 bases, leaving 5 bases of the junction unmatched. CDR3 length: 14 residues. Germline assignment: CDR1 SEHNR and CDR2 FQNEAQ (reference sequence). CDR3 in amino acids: CASSLRQGQETQYF. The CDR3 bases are TGTGCCAGCAGCCTCAGACAGGGTCAAGAGACCCAGTACTTC.

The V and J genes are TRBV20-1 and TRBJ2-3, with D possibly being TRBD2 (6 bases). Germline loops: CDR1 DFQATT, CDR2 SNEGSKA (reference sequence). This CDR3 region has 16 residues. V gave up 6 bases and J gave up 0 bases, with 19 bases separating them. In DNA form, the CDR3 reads TGCAGTGCCTTTCTATTAGCGGCTGCTAGCACAGATACGCAGTATTTT. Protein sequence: CSAFLLAAASTDTQYF.

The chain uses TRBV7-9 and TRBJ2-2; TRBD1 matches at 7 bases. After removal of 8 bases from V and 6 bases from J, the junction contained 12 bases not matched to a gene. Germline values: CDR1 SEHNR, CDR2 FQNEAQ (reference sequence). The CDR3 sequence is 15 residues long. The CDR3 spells CASPGTGVPAGELFF. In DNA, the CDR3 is TGTGCCAGCCCTGGTACAGGGGTCCCGGCCGGGGAGCTGTTTTTT.